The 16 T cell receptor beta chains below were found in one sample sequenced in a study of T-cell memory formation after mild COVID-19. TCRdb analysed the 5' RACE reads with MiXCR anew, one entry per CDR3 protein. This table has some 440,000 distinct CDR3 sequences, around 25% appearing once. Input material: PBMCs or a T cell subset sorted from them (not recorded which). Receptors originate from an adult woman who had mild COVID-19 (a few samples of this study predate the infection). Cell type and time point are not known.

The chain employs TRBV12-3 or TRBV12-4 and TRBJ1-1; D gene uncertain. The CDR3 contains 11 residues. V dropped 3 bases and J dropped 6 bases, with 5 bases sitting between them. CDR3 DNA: TGTGCCAGCAGTTTTAACTCTGAAGCTTTCTTT. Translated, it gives CASSFNSEAFF.

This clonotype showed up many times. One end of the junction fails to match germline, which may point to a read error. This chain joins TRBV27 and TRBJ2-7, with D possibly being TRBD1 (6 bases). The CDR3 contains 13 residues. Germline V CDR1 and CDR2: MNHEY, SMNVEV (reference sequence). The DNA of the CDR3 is TGCGCCAGCAGCTTCGGACAGACCTACGAGCAGTACTTC. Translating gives CASSFGQTYEQYF.

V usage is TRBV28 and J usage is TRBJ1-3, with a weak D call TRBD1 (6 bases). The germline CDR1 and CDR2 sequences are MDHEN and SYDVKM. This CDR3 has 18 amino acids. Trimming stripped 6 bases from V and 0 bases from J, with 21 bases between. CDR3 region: CASRLRDTKPSSGNTIYF. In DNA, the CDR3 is TGTGCCAGCAGACTCCGGGACACCAAGCCATCCTCTGGAAACACCATATATTTT.

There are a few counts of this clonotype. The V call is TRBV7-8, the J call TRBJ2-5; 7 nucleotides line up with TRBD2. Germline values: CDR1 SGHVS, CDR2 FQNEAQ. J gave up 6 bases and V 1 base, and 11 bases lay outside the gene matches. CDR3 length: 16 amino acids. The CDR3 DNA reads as TGTGCCAGCAGCTTAGTCGGCGGGAGCGTTCTAAAGACCCAGTACTTC. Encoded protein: CASSLVGGSVLKTQYF.

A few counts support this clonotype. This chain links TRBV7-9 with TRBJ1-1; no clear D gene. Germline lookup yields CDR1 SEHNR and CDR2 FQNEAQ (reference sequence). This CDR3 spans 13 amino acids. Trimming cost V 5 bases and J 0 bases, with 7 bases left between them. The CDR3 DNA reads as TGTGCCAGCAGCCCAGTAATGAACACTGAAGCTTTCTTT. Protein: CASSPVMNTEAFF.

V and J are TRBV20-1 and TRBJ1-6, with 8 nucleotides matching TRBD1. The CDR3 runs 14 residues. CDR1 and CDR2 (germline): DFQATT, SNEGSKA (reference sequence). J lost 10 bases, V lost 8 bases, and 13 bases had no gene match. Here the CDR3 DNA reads TGCAGTCCCTGGGACAGGACCTTCTCCTCACCCCTCCACTTT. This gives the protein CSPWDRTFSSPLHF.

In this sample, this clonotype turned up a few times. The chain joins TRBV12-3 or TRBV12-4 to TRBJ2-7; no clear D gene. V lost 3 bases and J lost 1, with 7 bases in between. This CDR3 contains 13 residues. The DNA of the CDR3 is TGTGCCAGCAGTTTTGGACGTTCCTACGAGCAGTACTTC. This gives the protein CASSFGRSYEQYF.

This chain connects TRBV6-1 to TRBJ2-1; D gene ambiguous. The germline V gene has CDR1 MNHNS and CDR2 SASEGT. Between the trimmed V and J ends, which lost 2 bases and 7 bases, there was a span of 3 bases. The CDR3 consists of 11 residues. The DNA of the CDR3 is TGTGCCAGCAGTGAAAGAAATGAGCAGTTCTTC. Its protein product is CASSERNEQFF.

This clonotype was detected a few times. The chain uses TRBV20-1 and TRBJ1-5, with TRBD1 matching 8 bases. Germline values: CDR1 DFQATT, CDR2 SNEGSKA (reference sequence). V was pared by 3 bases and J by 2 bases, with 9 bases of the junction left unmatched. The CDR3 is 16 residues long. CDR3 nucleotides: TGCAGTGCTAGGCGTCAGGGGGCGGTGGGCAATCAGCCCCAGCATTTT. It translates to CSARRQGAVGNQPQHF.

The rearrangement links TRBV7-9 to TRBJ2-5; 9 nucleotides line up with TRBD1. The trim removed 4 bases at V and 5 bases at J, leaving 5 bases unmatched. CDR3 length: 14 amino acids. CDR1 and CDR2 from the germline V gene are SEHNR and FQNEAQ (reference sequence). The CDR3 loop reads CASSSGTGFETQYF. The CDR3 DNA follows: TGTGCCAGCAGCTCCGGGACAGGGTTCGAGACCCAGTACTTC.

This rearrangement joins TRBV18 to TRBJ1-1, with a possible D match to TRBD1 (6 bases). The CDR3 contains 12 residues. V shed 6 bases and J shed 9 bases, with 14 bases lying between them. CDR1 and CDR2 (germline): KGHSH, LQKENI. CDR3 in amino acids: CASSPGAAQAFF. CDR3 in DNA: TGTGCCAGCTCCCCGGGGGCAGCTCAAGCTTTCTTT.

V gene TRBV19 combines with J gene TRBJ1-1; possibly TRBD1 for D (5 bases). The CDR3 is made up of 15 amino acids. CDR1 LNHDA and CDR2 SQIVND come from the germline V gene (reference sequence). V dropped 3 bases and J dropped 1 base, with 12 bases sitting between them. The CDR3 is CASSIQGGSNTEAFF. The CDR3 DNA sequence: TGTGCCAGTAGTATCCAGGGAGGGTCGAACACTGAAGCTTTCTTT.

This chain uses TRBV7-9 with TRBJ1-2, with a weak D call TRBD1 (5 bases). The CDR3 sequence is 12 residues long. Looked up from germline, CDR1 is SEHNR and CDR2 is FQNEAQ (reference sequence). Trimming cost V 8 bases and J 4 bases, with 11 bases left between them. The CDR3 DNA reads TGTGCCAGCGTGGCAGGGCCCTATGGCTACACCTTC. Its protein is CASVAGPYGYTF. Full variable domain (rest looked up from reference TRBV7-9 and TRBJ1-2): DTGVSQNPRHKITKRGQNVTFRCDPISEHNRLYWYRQTLGQGPEFLTYFQNEAQLEKSRLLSDRFSAERPKGSFSTLEIQRTEQGDSAMYLCASVAGPYGYTFGSGTRLTVV.

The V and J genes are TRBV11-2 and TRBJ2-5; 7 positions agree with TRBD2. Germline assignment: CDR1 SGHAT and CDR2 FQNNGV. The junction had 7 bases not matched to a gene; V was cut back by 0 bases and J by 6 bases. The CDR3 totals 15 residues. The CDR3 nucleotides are TGTGCCAGCAGCTTAGACCCCGGACTAGTTAAGACCCAGTACTTC. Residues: CASSLDPGLVKTQYF.

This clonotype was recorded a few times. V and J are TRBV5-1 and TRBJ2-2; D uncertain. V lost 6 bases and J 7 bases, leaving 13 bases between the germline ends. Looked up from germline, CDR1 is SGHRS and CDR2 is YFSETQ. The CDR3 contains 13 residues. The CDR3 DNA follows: TGCGCCAGCATATCCTTATTGGGCGGGGAGCTGTTTTTT. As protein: CASISLLGGELFF.

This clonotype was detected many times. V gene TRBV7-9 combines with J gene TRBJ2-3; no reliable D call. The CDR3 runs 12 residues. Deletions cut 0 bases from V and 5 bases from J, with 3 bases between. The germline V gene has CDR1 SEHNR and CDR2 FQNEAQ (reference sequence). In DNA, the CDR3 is TGTGCCAGCAGCTTAGCTCGAGATACGCAGTATTTT. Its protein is CASSLARDTQYF.